This T cell receptor beta chain was recovered during a study of blood T cells in healthy people across ages. Sample-barcoded 5' priming and a J-beta primer mix drove a second PCR of 7 to 11 cycles. TCRdb fed the 5' RACE reads into MiXCR, producing one record per CDR3 protein. Of 1.4 million to 1.5 million distinct CDR3 sequences listed, 35% to 45% are singletons. The clonotype originates from a woman aged 18 to 35 in good health. The sample consisted of blood.

CDR3 in amino acids: CALSDGGGRDEQYF. The DNA for the CDR3 is TGTGCCCTTTCGGACGGTGGGGGTAGGGACGAGCAGTACTTC. The chain joins TRBV6-1 to TRBJ2-4; possibly TRBD1 or TRBD2 for D (5 bases each). TRBJ2-7 explains the end of the DNA better; the J call may be wrong. There are 14 residues in the CDR3. CDR1 and CDR2 from the germline V gene are MNHNS and SASEGT.